The entry below describes one T cell receptor beta chain. As yet, its antigen is unknown. The record originates from a study of cytomegalovirus exposure and HLA in healthy donors. The PCR made use of 60 Vbeta and 13 Jbeta primers. In the source study's methods: Unique TCR beta chains numbered around 75 million in a later analysis, with roughly 10 million shared. The data were produced by immunoSEQ multiplex PCR, yet TCRdb's version contains in-frame clones alone and is incomplete. V and J calls plus clone size are reproduced from that table; the DNA served to infer D and trimming. The data show approximately 120,000 clones, with 77% seen just once and roughly 13% held by the top ten. General observations from the study: In a later analysis, specific HLA alleles were associated with 15,000 to 20,000 TCR beta sequences at a 0.05 false discovery rate. An analysis done earlier found most TCR beta V segments productive about 90% or about 30% of the time. According to a later analysis, most TCR beta chains associated with CMV appeared HLA-restricted.

The CDR3 has 16 residues. The trim removed 1 base at V and 1 base at J, leaving 4 bases unmatched. Germline V lookup: CDR1 SEHNR, CDR2 FQNEAQ (reference sequence). The chain has TRBV7-9 and TRBJ2-3; 8 bases fit TRBD2. Sequencing input: PBMCs. This receptor was taken from a woman in her thirties or forties in good health and CMV-seropositive. The CDR3 coding sequence is TGTGCCAGCAGCTTAGGTCTGCGGGGGGGCACAGATACGCAGTATTTT. Its protein product is CASSLGLRGGTDTQYF.